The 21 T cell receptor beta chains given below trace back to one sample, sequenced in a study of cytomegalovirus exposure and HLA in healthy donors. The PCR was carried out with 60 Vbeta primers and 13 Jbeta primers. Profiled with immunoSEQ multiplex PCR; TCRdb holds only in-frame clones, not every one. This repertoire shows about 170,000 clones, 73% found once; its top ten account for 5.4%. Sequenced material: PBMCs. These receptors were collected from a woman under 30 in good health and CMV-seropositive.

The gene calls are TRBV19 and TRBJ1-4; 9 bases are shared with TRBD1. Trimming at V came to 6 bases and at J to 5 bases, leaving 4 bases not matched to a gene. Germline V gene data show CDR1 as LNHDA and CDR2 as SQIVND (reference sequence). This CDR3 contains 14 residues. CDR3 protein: CASSVGTGNEKLFF. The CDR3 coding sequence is TGTGCCAGTAGCGTCGGGACAGGGAATGAAAAACTGTTTTTT.

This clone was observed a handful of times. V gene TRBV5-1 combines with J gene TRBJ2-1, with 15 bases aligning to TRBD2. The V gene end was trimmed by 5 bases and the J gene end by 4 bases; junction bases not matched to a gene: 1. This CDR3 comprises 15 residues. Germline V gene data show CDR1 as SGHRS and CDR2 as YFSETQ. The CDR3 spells CASRGLAGGYNEQFF. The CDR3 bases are TGCGCCAGCAGGGGACTAGCGGGGGGTTACAATGAGCAGTTCTTC.

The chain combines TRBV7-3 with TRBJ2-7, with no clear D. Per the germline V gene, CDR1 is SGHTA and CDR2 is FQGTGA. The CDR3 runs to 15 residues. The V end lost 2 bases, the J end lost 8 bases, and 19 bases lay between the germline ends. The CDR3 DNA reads TGTGCCAGCAGCTTAGTCCGGAATGAGGTTTTTAAGCAGTACTTC. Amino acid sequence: CASSLVRNEVFKQYF.

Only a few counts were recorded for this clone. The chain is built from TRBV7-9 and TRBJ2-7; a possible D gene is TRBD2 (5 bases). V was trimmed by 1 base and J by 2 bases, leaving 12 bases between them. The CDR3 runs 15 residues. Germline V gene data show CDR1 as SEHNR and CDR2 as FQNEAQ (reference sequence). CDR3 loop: CASSLESGSTYEQYF. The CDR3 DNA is TGTGCCAGCAGCTTAGAAAGTGGGAGCACCTACGAGCAGTACTTC.

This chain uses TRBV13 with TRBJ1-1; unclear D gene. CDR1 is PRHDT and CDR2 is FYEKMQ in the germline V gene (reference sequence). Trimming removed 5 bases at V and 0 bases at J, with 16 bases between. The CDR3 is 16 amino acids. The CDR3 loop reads CASSQNGWSMNTEAFF. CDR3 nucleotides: TGTGCCAGCAGCCAAAATGGATGGAGTATGAACACTGAAGCTTTCTTT.

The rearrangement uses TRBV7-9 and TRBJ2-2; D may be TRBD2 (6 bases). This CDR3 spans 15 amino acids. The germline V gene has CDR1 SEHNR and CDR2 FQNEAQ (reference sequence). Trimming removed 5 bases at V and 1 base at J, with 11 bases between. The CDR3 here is CASSAQEGNTGELFF. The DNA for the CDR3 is TGTGCCAGCAGCGCTCAGGAGGGGAACACCGGGGAGCTGTTTTTT.

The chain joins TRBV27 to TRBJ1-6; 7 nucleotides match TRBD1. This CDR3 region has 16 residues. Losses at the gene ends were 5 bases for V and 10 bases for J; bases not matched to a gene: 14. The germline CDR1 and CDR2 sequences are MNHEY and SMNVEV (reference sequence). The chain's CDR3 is CASSHERTGVGSPLHF. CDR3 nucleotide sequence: TGTGCCAGCAGTCACGAGAGAACAGGGGTCGGGTCACCCCTCCACTTT.

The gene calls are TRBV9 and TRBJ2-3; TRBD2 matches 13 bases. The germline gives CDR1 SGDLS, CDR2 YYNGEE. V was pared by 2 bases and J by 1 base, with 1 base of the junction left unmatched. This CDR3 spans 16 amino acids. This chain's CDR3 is CASSVGTSGGTDTQYF. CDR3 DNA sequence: TGTGCCAGCAGCGTTGGGACTAGCGGGGGCACAGATACGCAGTATTTT.

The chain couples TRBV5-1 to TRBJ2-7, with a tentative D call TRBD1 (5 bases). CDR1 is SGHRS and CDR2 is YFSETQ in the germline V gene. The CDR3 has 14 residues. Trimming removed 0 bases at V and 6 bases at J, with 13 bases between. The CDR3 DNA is TGCGCCAGCAGCTTGGAGGACCCCCAGGGCGAGCAGTACTTC. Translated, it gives CASSLEDPQGEQYF.

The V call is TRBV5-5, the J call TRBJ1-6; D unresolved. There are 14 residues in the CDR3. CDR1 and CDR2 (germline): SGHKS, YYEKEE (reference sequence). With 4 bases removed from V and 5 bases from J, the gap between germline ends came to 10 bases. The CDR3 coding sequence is TGTGCCAGCAGCCCTAATACAGATAATTCACCCCTCCACTTT. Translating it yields CASSPNTDNSPLHF.

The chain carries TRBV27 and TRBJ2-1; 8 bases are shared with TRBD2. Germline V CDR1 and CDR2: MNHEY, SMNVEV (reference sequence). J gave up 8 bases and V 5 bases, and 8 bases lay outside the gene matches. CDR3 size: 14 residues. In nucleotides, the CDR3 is TGTGCCAGCAGTAACCCGGGGGGGTACTATGAGCAGTTCTTC. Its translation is CASSNPGGYYEQFF.

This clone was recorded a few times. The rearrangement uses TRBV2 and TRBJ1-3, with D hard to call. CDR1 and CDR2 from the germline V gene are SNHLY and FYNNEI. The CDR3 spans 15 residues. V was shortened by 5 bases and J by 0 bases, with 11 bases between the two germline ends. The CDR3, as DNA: TGTGCCAGCAGTCCAGCAGGCGCCTCTGGAAACACCATATATTTT. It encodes CASSPAGASGNTIYF.

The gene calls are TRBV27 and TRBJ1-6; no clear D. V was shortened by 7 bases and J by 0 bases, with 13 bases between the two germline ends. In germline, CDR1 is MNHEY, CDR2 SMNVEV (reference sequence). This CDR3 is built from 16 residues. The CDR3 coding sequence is TGTGCCAGCACTCCGGGGAGGGTCTCCTATAATTCACCCCTCCACTTT. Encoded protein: CASTPGRVSYNSPLHF.

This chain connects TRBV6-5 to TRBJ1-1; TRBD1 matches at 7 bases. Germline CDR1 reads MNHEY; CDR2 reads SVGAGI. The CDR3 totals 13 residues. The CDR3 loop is CATNRGGGTEAFF. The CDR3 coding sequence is TGTGCTACTAACAGGGGAGGAGGCACTGAAGCTTTCTTT.

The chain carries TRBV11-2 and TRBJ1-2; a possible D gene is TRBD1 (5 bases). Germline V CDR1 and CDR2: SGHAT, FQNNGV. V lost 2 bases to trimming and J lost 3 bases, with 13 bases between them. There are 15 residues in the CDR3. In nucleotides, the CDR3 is TGTGCCAGCAGCTTACCTGACAGTGGATACTATGGCTACACCTTC. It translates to CASSLPDSGYYGYTF.

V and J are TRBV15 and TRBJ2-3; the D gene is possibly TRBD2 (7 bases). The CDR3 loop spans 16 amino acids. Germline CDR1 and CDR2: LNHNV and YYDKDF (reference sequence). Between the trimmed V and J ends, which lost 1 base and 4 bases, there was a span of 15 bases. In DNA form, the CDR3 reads TGTGCCACCAGCAGAGTGGGGGGGCAAGGGGCAGATACGCAGTATTTT. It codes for CATSRVGGQGADTQYF.

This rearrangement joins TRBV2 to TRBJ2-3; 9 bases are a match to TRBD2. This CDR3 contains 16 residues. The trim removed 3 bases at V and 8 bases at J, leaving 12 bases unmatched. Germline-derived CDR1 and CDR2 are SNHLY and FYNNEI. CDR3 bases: TGTGCCAGCAGTGATAGACTAGCGGATTTAAGGGGTACGCAGTATTTT. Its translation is CASSDRLADLRGTQYF.

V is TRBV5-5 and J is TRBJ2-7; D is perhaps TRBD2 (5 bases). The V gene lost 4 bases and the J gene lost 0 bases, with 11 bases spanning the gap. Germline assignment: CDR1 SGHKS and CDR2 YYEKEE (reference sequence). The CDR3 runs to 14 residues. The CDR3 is CASSIAGDSYEQYF. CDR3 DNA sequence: TGTGCCAGCAGCATTGCCGGGGACTCCTACGAGCAGTACTTC.

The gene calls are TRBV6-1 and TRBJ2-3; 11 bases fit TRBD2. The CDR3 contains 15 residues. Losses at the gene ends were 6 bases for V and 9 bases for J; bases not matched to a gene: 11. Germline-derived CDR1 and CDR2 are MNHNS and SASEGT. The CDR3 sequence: CASRVSGGANPTQYF. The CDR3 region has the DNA TGTGCCAGCAGAGTTAGCGGGGGGGCCAATCCGACGCAGTATTTT.

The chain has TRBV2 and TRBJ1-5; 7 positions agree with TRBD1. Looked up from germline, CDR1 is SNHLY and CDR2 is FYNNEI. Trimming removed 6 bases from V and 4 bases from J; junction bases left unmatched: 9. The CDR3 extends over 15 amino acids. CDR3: CASSERTGLNQPQHF. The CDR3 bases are TGTGCCAGCAGCGAACGGACAGGTTTGAATCAGCCCCAGCATTTT.

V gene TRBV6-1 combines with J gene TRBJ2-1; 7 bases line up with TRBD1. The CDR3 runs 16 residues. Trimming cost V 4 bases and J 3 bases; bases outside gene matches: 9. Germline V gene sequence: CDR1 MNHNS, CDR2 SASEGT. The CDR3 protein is CASSAGQAVIYNEQFF. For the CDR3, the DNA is TGTGCCAGCAGTGCCGGACAGGCAGTCATCTACAATGAGCAGTTCTTC.